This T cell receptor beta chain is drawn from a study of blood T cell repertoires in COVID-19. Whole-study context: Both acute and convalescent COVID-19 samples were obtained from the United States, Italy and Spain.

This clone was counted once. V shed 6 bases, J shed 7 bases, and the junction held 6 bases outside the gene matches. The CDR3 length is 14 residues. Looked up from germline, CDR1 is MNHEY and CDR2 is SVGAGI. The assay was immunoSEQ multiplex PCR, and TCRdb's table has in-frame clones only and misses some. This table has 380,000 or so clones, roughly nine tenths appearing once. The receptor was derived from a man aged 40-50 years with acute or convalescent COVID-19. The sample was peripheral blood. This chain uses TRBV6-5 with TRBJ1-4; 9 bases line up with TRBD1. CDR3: CASSEGTGLEKLFF. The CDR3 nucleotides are TGTGCCAGCAGCGAGGGGACAGGGCTTGAAAAACTGTTTTTT.